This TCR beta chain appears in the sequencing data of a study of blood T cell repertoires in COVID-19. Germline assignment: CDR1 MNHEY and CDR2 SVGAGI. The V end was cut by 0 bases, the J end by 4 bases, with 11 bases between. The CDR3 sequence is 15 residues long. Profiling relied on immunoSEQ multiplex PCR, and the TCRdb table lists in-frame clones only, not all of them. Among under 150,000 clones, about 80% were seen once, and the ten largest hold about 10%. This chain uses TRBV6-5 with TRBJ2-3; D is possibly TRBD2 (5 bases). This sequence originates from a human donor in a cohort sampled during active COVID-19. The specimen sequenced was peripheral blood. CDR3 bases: TGTGCCAGCAGTTACTCCGGCGCCGGGGCAGATACGCAGTATTTT. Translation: CASSYSGAGADTQYF.